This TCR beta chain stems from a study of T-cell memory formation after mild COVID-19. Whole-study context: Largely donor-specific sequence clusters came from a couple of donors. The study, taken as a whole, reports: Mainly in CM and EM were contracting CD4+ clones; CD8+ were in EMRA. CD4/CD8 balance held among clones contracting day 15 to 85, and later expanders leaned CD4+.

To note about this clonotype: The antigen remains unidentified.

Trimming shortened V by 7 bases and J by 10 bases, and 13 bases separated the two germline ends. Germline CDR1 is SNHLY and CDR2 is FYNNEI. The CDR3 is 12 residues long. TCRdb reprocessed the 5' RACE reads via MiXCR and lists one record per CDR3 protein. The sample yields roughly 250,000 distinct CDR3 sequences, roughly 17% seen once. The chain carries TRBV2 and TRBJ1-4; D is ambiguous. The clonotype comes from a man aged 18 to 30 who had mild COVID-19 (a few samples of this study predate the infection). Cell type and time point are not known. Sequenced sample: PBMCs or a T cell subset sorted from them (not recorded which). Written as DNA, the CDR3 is TGTGCCAGCACTTACACGGGCGGAAAACTGTTTTTT. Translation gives CASTYTGGKLFF.